Listed below are T cell receptor beta chains from one sample, sequenced in a study of T-cell reconstitution after alpha-beta-depleted transplantation in children. One entry per CDR3 protein, called by TCRdb with MiXCR from the PCR reads. The table records approximately 500,000 distinct CDR3 sequences, over 20% of them present only once. This sample comprised PBMCs, obtained before TCRalphabeta/CD19-depleted stem cell transplant. These receptor sequences come from a boy under two years old with Wiskott-Aldrich syndrome, due to receive a stem cell transplant. CDR3s include the opening cysteine and the closing phenylalanine or tryptophan. The D gene is left open where the match is weak. The size field is filled for only some rows; it gives once, few, many or a size class.

clone_size	d_call	j_call	v_call	cdr3_aa	cdr3_nt
.	.	TRBJ2-1	TRBV10-3	CAIRGSKGRGNEQFF	TGTGCCATCAGAGGTTCGAAAGGCAGGGGCAATGAGCAGTTCTTC
few	TRBD1	TRBJ1-2	TRBV12-3/TRBV12-4	CASSLRQERDRAHGYTF	TGTGCCAGCAGTTTAAGGCAGGAGAGGGACAGGGCCCATGGCTACACCTTC
.	.	TRBJ2-7	TRBV20-1	CSASDSTTEQYF	TGCAGTGCTTCGGACTCTACGACCGAGCAGTACTTC
.	.	TRBJ2-2	TRBV30	CAWSVQVTGELFF	TGTGCCTGGAGTGTTCAGGTTACCGGGGAGCTGTTTTTT
.	TRBD2	TRBJ2-1	TRBV10-3	CAIRSGREVVNEQFF	TGTGCCATCAGGAGCGGGCGGGAGGTCGTTAATGAGCAGTTCTTC
.	.	TRBJ2-2	TRBV24-1	CATSDLAREAGELFF	TGTGCCACCAGTGATTTAGCCAGGGAGGCCGGGGAGCTGTTTTTT
.	.	TRBJ1-2	TRBV6-5	CASSYIGEGGYTF	TGTGCCAGCAGTTACATCGGGGAAGGAGGCTACACCTTC
few	TRBD1	TRBJ2-2	TRBV12-3/TRBV12-4	CAVKGQGLNTGELFF	TGTGCCGTCAAAGGACAGGGGCTTAACACCGGGGAGCTGTTTTTT
.	TRBD1	TRBJ1-5	TRBV5-5	CASSFDRDYQPQHF	TGTGCCAGCAGTTTTGACAGGGACTATCAGCCCCAGCATTTT
.	TRBD1	TRBJ1-2	TRBV3-1	CAISPKGAYGYTF	TGTGCCATCAGCCCCAAGGGGGCGTATGGCTACACCTTC
few	.	TRBJ1-1	TRBV20-1	CSARAENTEAFF	TGCAGTGCTAGGGCGGAGAACACTGAAGCTTTCTTT
few	TRBD2	TRBJ2-3	TRBV20-1	CSARASGRADTQYF	TGCAGTGCTAGAGCAAGCGGGAGGGCAGATACGCAGTATTTT
.	TRBD1	TRBJ1-6	TRBV30	CAWTGQSNSPLHF	TGTGCCTGGACGGGACAGAGCAATTCACCCCTCCACTTT
.	.	TRBJ2-5	TRBV5-5	CASSLLLRSGMETQYF	TGTGCCAGCAGCTTGTTGTTACGTTCCGGTATGGAGACCCAGTACTTC
.	.	TRBJ1-2	TRBV5-1	CASFPETARGYGYTF	TGCGCCAGCTTCCCCGAAACGGCGAGAGGCTATGGCTACACCTTC
.	.	TRBJ2-4	TRBV11-2	CASSFSRLAKNIQYF	TGTGCCAGCAGCTTCTCCAGACTAGCCAAAAACATTCAGTACTTC
.	TRBD1	TRBJ1-6	TRBV20-1	CSASGQGASPLHF	TGCAGTGCCTCCGGACAGGGAGCATCACCCCTCCACTTT
.	.	TRBJ2-2	TRBV5-1	CASSLGARNTGELFF	TGCGCCAGCAGCTTGGGAGCGCGTAACACCGGGGAGCTGTTTTTT
few	.	TRBJ2-5	TRBV12-3/TRBV12-4	CASSLSPGAGETQYF	TGTGCCAGCAGTTTATCACCGGGGGCGGGAGAGACCCAGTACTTC
.	.	TRBJ2-1	TRBV20-1	CSARRGWAVNEQFF	TGCAGTGCTAGAAGAGGTTGGGCGGTCAATGAGCAGTTCTTC
.	TRBD1	TRBJ2-1	TRBV12-3/TRBV12-4	CASSLAGTGGRNEQFF	TGTGCCAGCAGTTTAGCTGGGACAGGGGGTCGCAATGAGCAGTTCTTC
.	.	TRBJ2-7	TRBV14	CASSQFPTYEQYF	TGTGCCAGCAGCCAATTCCCAACCTACGAGCAGTACTTC
.	TRBD2	TRBJ2-7	TRBV20-1	CSASPVTSGDNEQYF	TGCAGTGCCAGTCCCGTGACTAGCGGGGACAACGAGCAGTACTTC
few	TRBD2	TRBJ2-5	TRBV29-1	CSVIGRQETQYF	TGCAGCGTCATCGGGAGGCAAGAGACCCAGTACTTC
.	TRBD2	TRBJ2-2	TRBV12-3/TRBV12-4	CASSPTSFTGELFF	TGTGCCAGCAGTCCGACTAGCTTTACCGGGGAGCTGTTTTTT
.	TRBD1	TRBJ1-5	TRBV7-2	CASSPTGDLRNQPQHF	TGTGCCAGCAGCCCGACAGGGGACCTTCGCAATCAGCCCCAGCATTTT
.	TRBD1	TRBJ2-5	TRBV27	CASSPGDRQETQYF	TGTGCCAGCTCGCCCGGGGACAGACAAGAGACCCAGTACTTC
.	TRBD1	TRBJ1-4	TRBV7-9	CASSFVGTGGEKLFF	TGTGCCAGCAGCTTCGTCGGGACAGGGGGCGAGAAACTGTTTTTT
.	TRBD1	TRBJ2-5	TRBV29-1	CSVEGTGGETQYF	TGCAGCGTTGAAGGGACAGGGGGCGAGACCCAGTACTTC
few	.	TRBJ2-7	TRBV12-3/TRBV12-4	CASSLAQHEQYF	TGTGCCAGCAGTTTAGCGCAACACGAGCAGTACTTC
.	.	TRBJ2-7	TRBV2	CASSVDRNEQYF	TGTGCCAGCAGTGTTGATAGAAACGAGCAGTACTTC
.	TRBD1	TRBJ1-2	TRBV18	CASSPGQGHTF	TGTGCCAGCTCACCAGGACAGGGCCACACCTTC
few	.	TRBJ2-4	TRBV10-1	CASSDGNIQYF	TGCGCCAGCAGTGACGGAAACATTCAGTACTTC
.	TRBD2	TRBJ2-1	TRBV30	CAWTPGTSVYNEQFF	TGTGCCTGGACCCCGGGGACTAGCGTATACAATGAGCAGTTCTTC